The entry below describes one TCR beta chain. Its specificity is not known. Only cases whose brain tissue showed the highest T cell transcript signatures were sequenced. Patients received at least one anti-epileptic drug before surgery. The sample originates from a study of brain T cells in children with intractable seizures. Clones were read by immunoSEQ multiplex PCR, and TCRdb kept only the in-frame ones, dropping some. The sample lists approximately 23,000 clones; approximately 94% were seen once. Trimming took off 3 bases at V and 2 bases at J, with 12 bases between the two ends. CDR1 WNHNN and CDR2 SYGVQD come from the germline V gene (reference sequence). The CDR3 is 15 amino acids. Whole-study findings and limits: Viral specificity was inferred only from CDR3 similarity; HCMV serostatus was unknown. Clones missing pre-surgery may reflect undersampling of that blood sample.

The starting material was peripheral blood, obtained at surgery. The chain recombines TRBV10-1 with TRBJ2-3; D remains unclear. The TCR comes from a boy younger than 18 with focal cortical dysplasia and intractable seizures. CDR3 region: CASSEDRLPTDTQYF. The CDR3 nucleotides read TGCGCCAGCAGTGAAGACCGGCTTCCCACAGATACGCAGTATTTT.